These 9 T cell receptor beta chains originate from one sample sequenced in a study of tumor and adjacent non-tumor tissue in lung cancer. No cell sorting was done before RNA was extracted from the tissue. More than 3 cm separated this lung sample from the edge of the tumor. The library came from three nested PCR rounds adapted from ARM-PCR protocols. TCRdb re-called the multiplex PCR reads through MiXCR, storing one row per CDR3 protein. Of about 75,000 distinct CDR3 sequences listed, around 65% are singletons. The sample taken for sequencing was distant non-tumor lung tissue. The source of these receptors is a woman between 45 and 60 years old with non-small cell lung cancer.

Of note for this clonotype: The junction differs from germline at one of its ends, possibly a read error. The chain joins TRBV7-8 to TRBJ2-3, with D possibly TRBD1 on 6 matching bases. The germline gives CDR1 SGHVS, CDR2 FQNEAQ. This CDR3 has 14 amino acids. In DNA form, the CDR3 reads TGTGCCAGCAGCTTCACAGGGAGAACAGATACGAAGTATTTT. Translation: CASSFTGRTDTKYF.

Note on this clonotype: The germline gene is not matched at one end of the junction; a read error may be the cause. This CDR3 reads CASSPHQPGGAYGYIF. DNA for the CDR3: TGTGCCAGCAGTCCCCATCAACCGGGAGGCGCTTATGGCTACATCTTC. The V and J genes are TRBV6-2 or TRBV6-3 and TRBJ1-2; no clear D gene. This CDR3 is 16 amino acids long. Germline values: CDR1 MNHEY, CDR2 SVGEGT.

The table lists this clonotype with a few counts. At one end, the junction sequence differs from germline, possibly due to a read error. The V call is TRBV6-2 or TRBV6-3, the J call TRBJ2-4, with D maybe TRBD2 (5 bases). This CDR3 spans 17 amino acids. Looked up from germline, CDR1 is MNHEY and CDR2 is SVGEGT. CDR3 nucleotides: TGTGCCAGCAATTACATCGAGGGTGCATTAGCCAAAAACATTCAGTATTTC. Protein product: CASNYIEGALAKNIQYF.

Concerning this clonotype itself: One junction end does not reproduce the germline sequence, and a read error may be involved. CDR3 protein: CATTPRGSGANALTF. CDR3 DNA sequence: TGTGCCACCACCCCTAGGGGTTCTGGGGCCAACGCCCTGACTTTC. This sequence joins TRBV6-1 and TRBJ2-6; maybe TRBD1 (5 bases). Germline assignment: CDR1 MNHNS and CDR2 SASEGT. This CDR3 contains 15 residues.

A word on this clonotype: The CDR3 ends on some other residue instead of the conserved phenylalanine or tryptophan, so this is likely a read error. The V and J genes are TRBV20-1 and TRBJ2-7, with 8 bases that match TRBD1. Germline trimming cut 6 bases from V and 7 bases from J; bases unmatched to any gene: 8. The germline gives CDR1 DFQATT, CDR2 SNEGSKA (reference sequence). This CDR3 comprises 12 residues. DNA for the CDR3: TGCAGTGCCTCGGCAGGGGGCAGTGAGCAGTACTTA. Amino acid sequence: CSASAGGSEQYL.

In the case of this clonotype: The germline gene is not matched at one end of the junction; a read error may be the cause. This chain links TRBV4-3 with TRBJ2-3; D possibly uses TRBD1 or TRBD2 (5 bases each). The CDR3 length is 16 residues. Germline V lookup: CDR1 LGHNA, CDR2 YSLEER. This CDR3 is CTSSQVGNGTTDTQYF. The CDR3 DNA follows: TGCACCAGCAGCCAAGTTGGTAACGGGACCACAGATACGCAGTATTTT.

There are many counts of this clonotype. V is TRBV10-1 and J is TRBJ1-2, with a weak D call TRBD1 (6 bases). Trimming removed 5 bases from V and 2 bases from J, with 9 bases in between. This CDR3 is built from 13 residues. From germline, CDR1 is WNHNN and CDR2 SYGVQD (reference sequence). CDR3 loop: CASSTDRNYGYTF. In DNA form, the CDR3 reads TGCGCCAGCAGTACGGACAGAAACTATGGCTACACCTTC.

This clonotype was counted a single time. V gene TRBV10-3 combines with J gene TRBJ2-2, with D possibly being TRBD1 or TRBD2 (5 bases each). The CDR3 totals 14 residues. Trimming removed 0 bases from V and 16 bases from J, with 18 bases in between. Germline CDR1 ENHRY, CDR2 SYGVKD. CDR3 loop: CAISESMTDGETFF. CDR3 bases: TGTGCCATCAGTGAGTCGATGACAGACGGGGAAACGTTTTTT.

Notes on this clonotype: At one of its ends the junction is not consistent with the germline gene, which may arise from a read error. The chain is built from TRBV4-2 and TRBJ2-1, with TRBD2 matching 12 bases. From germline, CDR1 is LGHNA and CDR2 YNFKEQ. The CDR3 spans 17 residues. The chain's CDR3 is CASSQDSTSGSLYEQFF. The CDR3 DNA is TGTGCCAGCAGCCAAGATTCGACTAGCGGGAGTTTATATGAACAGTTCTTC.